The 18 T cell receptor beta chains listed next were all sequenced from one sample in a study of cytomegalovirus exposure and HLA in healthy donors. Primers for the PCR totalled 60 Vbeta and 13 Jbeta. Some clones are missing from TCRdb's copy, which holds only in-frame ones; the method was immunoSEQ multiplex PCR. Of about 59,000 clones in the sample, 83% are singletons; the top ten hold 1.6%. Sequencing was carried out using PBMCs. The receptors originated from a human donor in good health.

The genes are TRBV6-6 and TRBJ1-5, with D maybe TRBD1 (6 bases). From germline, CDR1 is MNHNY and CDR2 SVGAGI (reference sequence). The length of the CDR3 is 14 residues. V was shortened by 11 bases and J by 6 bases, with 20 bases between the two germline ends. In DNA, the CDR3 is TGTGCCGGGGGGGGTGCGGGGGGCGGTCAGCCCCAGCATTTT. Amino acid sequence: CAGGGAGGGQPQHF.

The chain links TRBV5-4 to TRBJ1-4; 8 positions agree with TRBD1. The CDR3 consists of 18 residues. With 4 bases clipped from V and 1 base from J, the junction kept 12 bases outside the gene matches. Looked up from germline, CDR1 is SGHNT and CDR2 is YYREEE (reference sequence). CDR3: CASSKGGTGPRTNEKLFF. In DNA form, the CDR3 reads TGTGCCAGCAGCAAGGGGGGGACAGGACCAAGAACTAATGAAAAACTGTTTTTT.

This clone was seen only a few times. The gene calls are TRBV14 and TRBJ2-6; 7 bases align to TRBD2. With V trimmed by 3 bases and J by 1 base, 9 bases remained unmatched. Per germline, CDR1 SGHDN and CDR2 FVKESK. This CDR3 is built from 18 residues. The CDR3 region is CASSHPLARGSGANVLTF. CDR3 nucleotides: TGTGCCAGCAGCCATCCACTAGCGAGAGGGTCTGGGGCCAACGTCCTGACTTTC.

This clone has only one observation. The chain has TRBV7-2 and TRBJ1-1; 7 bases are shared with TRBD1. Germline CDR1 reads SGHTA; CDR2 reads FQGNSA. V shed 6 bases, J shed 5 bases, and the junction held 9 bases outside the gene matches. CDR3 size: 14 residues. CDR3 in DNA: TGTGCCAGCAGTCTTACAGGGGAGTCAACTGAAGCTTTCTTT. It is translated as CASSLTGESTEAFF.

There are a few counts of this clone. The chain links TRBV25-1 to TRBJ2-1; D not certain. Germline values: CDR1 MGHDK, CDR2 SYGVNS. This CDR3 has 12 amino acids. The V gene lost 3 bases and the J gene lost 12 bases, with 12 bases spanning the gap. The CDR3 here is CASSEFRSGQFF. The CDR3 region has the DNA TGTGCCAGCAGTGAGTTCAGGTCCGGGCAGTTCTTC.

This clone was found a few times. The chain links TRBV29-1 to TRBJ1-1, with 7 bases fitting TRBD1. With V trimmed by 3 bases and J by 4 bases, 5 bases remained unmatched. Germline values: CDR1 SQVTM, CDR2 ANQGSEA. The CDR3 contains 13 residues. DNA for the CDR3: TGCAGCGTTGATCAGGGGGAAGGCACTGAAGCTTTCTTT. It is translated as CSVDQGEGTEAFF. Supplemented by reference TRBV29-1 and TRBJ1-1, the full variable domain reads SAVISQKPSRDICQRGTSLTIQCQVDSQVTMMFWYRQQPGQSLTLIATANQGSEATYESGFVIDKFPISRPNLTFSTLTVSNMSPEDSSIYLCSVDQGEGTEAFFGQGTRLTVV.

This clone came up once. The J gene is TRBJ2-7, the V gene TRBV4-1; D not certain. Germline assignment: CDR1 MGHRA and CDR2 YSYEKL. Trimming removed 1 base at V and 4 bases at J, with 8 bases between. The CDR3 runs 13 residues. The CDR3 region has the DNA TGCGCCAGCAGCCAAGGTTACTCATACGAGCAGTACTTC. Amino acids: CASSQGYSYEQYF.

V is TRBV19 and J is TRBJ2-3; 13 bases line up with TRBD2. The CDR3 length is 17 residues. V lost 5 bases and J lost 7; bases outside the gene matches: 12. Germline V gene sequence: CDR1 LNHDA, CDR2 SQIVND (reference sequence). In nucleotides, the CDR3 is TGTGCCAGTAGTTCAGTCTTGAGGACTAGCGGGAGAAATACGCAGTATTTT. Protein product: CASSSVLRTSGRNTQYF.

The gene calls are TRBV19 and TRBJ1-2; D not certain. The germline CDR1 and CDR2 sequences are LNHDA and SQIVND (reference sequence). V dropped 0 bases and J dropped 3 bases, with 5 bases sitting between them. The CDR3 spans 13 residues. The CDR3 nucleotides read TGTGCCAGTAGTATAGATCGGGACTATGGCTACACCTTC. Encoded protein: CASSIDRDYGYTF. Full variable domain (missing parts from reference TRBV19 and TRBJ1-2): DGGITQSPKYLFRKEGQNVTLSCEQNLNHDAMYWYRQDPGQGLRLIYYSQIVNDFQKGDIAEGYSVSREKKESFPLTVTSAQKNPTAFYLCASSIDRDYGYTFGSGTRLTVV.

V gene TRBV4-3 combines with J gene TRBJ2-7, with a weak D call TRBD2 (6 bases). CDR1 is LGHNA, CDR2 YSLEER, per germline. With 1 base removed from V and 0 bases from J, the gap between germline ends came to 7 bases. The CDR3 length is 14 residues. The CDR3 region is CASSQGGVSYEQYF. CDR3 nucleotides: TGCGCCAGCAGCCAAGGGGGGGTCTCCTACGAGCAGTACTTC.

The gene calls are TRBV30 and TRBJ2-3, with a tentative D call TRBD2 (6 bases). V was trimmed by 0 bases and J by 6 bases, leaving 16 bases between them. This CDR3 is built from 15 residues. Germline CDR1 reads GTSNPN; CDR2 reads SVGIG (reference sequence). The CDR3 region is CAWSVGWDSSDTQYF. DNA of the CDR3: TGTGCCTGGAGTGTAGGCTGGGACTCATCCGATACGCAGTATTTT. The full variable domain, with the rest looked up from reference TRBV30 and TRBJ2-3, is SQTIHQWPATLVQPVGSPLSLECTVEGTSNPNLYWYRQAAGRGLQLLFYSVGIGQISSEVPQNLSASRPQDRQFILSSKKLLLSDSGFYLCAWSVGWDSSDTQYFGPGTRLTVL.

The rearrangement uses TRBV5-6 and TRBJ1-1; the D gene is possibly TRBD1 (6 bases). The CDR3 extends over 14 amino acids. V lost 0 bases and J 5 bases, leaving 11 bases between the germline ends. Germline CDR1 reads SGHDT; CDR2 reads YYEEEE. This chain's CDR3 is CASSLVVRGTEAFF. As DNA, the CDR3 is TGTGCCAGCAGCTTGGTGGTAAGGGGGACTGAAGCTTTCTTT.

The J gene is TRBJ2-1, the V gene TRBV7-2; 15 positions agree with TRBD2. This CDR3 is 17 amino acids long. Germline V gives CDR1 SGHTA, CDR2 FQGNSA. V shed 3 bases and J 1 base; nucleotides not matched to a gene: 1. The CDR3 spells CASSLGLAGGSYNEQFF. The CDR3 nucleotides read TGTGCCAGCAGCTTGGGACTAGCGGGGGGTTCCTACAATGAGCAGTTCTTC. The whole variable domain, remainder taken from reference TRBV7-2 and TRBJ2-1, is GAGVSQSPSNKVTEKGKDVELRCDPISGHTALYWYRQSLGQGLEFLIYFQGNSAPDKSGLPSDRFSAERTGGSVSTLTIQRTQQEDSAVYLCASSLGLAGGSYNEQFFGPGTRLTVL.

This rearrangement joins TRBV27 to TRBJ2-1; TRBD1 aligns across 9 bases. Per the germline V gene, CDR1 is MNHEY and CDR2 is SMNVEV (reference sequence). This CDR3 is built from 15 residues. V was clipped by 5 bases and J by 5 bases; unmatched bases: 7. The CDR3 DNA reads TGTGCCAGCAGTGTTTGGGACAGGGCGAACAATGAGCAGTTCTTC. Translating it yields CASSVWDRANNEQFF.

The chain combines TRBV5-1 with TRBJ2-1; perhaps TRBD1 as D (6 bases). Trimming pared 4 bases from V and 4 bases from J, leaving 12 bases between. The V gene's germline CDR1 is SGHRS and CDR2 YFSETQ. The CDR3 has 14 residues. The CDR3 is CASSLGQNYNEQFF. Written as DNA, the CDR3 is TGCGCCAGCAGCCTGGGACAAAATTACAATGAGCAGTTCTTC. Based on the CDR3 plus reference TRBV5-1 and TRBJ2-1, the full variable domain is KAGVTQTPRYLIKTRGQQVTLSCSPISGHRSVSWYQQTPGQGLQFLFEYFSETQRNKGNFPGRFSGRQFSNSRSEMNVSTLELGDSALYLCASSLGQNYNEQFFGPGTRLTVL.

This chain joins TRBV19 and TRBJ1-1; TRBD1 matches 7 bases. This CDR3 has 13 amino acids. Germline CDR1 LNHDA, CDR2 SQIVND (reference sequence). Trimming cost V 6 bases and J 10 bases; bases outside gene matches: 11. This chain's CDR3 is CASSEGQLAAAFF. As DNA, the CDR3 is TGTGCCAGTAGCGAGGGACAGCTGGCGGCAGCTTTCTTT.

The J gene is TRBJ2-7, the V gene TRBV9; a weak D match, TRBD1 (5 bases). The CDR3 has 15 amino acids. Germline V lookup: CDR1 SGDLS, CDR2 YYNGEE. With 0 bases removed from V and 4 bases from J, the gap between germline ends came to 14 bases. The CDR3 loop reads CASSVAITGEYEQYF. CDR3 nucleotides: TGTGCCAGCAGCGTAGCTATAACAGGAGAATACGAGCAGTACTTC.

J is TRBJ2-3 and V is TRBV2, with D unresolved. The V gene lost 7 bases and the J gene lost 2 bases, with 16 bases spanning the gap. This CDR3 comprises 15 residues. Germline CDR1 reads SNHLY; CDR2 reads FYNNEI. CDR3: CASKTDLSPTDTQYF. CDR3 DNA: TGTGCCAGCAAGACTGACCTCTCACCCACAGATACGCAGTATTTT. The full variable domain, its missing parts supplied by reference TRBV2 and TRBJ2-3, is EPEVTQTPSHQVTQMGQEVILRCVPISNHLYFYWYRQILGQKVEFLVSFYNNEISEKSEIFDDQFSVERPDGSNFTLKIRSTKLEDSAMYFCASKTDLSPTDTQYFGPGTRLTVL.